This T cell receptor beta chain was sequenced in a study of CD8 T cells in Susac syndrome. The CDR3 has 11 amino acids. Germline CDR1 reads SEHNR; CDR2 reads FQNEAQ (reference sequence). Trimming stripped 5 bases from V and 5 bases from J, with 6 bases between. After extraction with the RNeasy kit, roughly 0.5 to 1 ug of the RNA was reverse transcribed using random hexamers. A multiplex approach, immunoSEQ multiplex PCR, amplified TCR beta CDR3 across 54 Vbeta and 13 Jbeta. TCRdb recomputed calls from the immunoSEQ multiplex PCR reads with MiXCR, one row per CDR3 protein. The sample includes around 300,000 distinct CDR3 sequences, 92% of them seen just once. TCR beta sequences were obtained from blood CD8+ and CD4+ T cells.

V usage is TRBV7-9 and J usage is TRBJ2-5; unclear D gene. The receptor was isolated from a human donor with multiple sclerosis. Sequences were obtained from CD4+ T cells from PBMCs. This chain's CDR3 is CASSKMETQYF. In nucleotides, the CDR3 is TGTGCCAGCAGCAAGATGGAGACCCAGTACTTC. Full variable domain (remainder filled in from reference TRBV7-9 and TRBJ2-5): DTGVSQNPRHKITKRGQNVTFRCDPISEHNRLYWYRQTLGQGPEFLTYFQNEAQLEKSRLLSDRFSAERPKGSFSTLEIQRTEQGDSAMYLCASSKMETQYFGPGTRLLVL.